One sample yielded the 23 T cell receptor beta chains listed below, sequenced in a study of beta chain features in type 1 diabetes. Every bit of the isolated RNA underwent reverse transcription, so sequencing read expressed TCRB transcripts. Sequenced by immunoSEQ multiplex PCR; TCRdb stores in-frame clones only, minus some. The sample carries hundreds of thousands of clones, roughly 13% recorded once. Sequencing was performed on naive CD4+ T cells from blood. Receptors were obtained from a middle-aged woman in good health.

The rearrangement links TRBV19 to TRBJ2-1, with 7 bases matching TRBD2. This CDR3 contains 17 residues. The germline V gene has CDR1 LNHDA and CDR2 SQIVND (reference sequence). Losses at the gene ends were 7 bases for V and 2 bases for J; bases not matched to a gene: 14. Here the CDR3 reads CASTLFTSGAAYNEQFF. CDR3 DNA: TGTGCCAGTACCCTATTTACGAGCGGGGCAGCCTACAATGAGCAGTTCTTC.

The CDR3 DNA reads as TGTGCCAGCAGCCGAACCAGGGGGGTCACTGAAGCTTTCTTT. Its protein is CASSRTRGVTEAFF. This chain links TRBV7-6 with TRBJ1-1, with 7 bases matching TRBD1. V lost 5 bases, J lost 4 bases, and 7 bases stayed unmatched. The length of the CDR3 is 14 residues. Per germline, CDR1 SGHVS and CDR2 FNYEAQ.

The chain employs TRBV5-4 and TRBJ2-1; 13 positions match TRBD2. The CDR3 has 16 amino acids. J was trimmed by 5 bases and V by 3 bases; bases with no gene match: 5. CDR1 is SGHNT, CDR2 YYREEE, per germline (reference sequence). CDR3 in DNA: TGTGCCAGCAGCTCCCGGACTAGCGGGGGCCACAATGAGCAGTTCTTC. Amino acids: CASSSRTSGGHNEQFF. The whole variable domain, filled in from reference TRBV5-4 and TRBJ2-1, reads ETGVTQSPTHLIKTRGQQVTLRCSSQSGHNTVSWYQQALGQGPQFIFQYYREEENGRGNFPPRFSGLQFPNYSSELNVNALELDDSALYLCASSSRTSGGHNEQFFGPGTRLTVL.

The chain combines TRBV5-4 with TRBJ2-7; TRBD1 agrees at 10 bases. The ends lost 4 bases at V and 4 bases at J; junction bases unmatched: 17. CDR1 SGHNT and CDR2 YYREEE come from the germline V gene (reference sequence). CDR3 length: 18 amino acids. The CDR3 coding sequence is TGTGCCAGCAGCCCTCCCGGGACAGGGGCGGTATGGGGATACGAGCAGTACTTC. The encoded protein is CASSPPGTGAVWGYEQYF.

In its sample, this clone was seen a few times. This chain connects TRBV19 to TRBJ1-1, with a tentative D call TRBD1 (5 bases). The CDR3 extends over 15 amino acids. In germline, CDR1 is LNHDA, CDR2 SQIVND (reference sequence). The V gene lost 4 bases and the J gene lost 5 bases, with 17 bases spanning the gap. The CDR3 DNA is TGTGCCAGTAGTACCTCGGTGGCGCGGGGGACTGAAGCTTTCTTT. Protein: CASSTSVARGTEAFF.

This chain joins TRBV7-8 and TRBJ1-2; D is perhaps TRBD1 (5 bases). This CDR3 contains 15 residues. Germline values: CDR1 SGHVS, CDR2 FQNEAQ. V was shortened by 2 bases and J by 3 bases, with 13 bases between the two germline ends. CDR3 loop: CASSLTSGLYYGYTF. The CDR3 DNA follows: TGTGCCAGCAGCTTAACGTCAGGGCTCTACTATGGCTACACCTTC.

The chain employs TRBV6-5 and TRBJ2-7; possibly TRBD1 for D (5 bases). V lost 0 bases and J 2 bases, leaving 11 bases between the germline ends. The CDR3 runs 15 residues. Germline V lookup: CDR1 MNHEY, CDR2 SVGAGI. CDR3 nucleotides: TGTGCCAGCAGTTACTCTGGCAGGGCGCCCTACGAGCAGTACTTC. This codes for CASSYSGRAPYEQYF.

This clone was found a few times. This chain links TRBV7-2 with TRBJ1-4; 8 bases map to TRBD1. There are 15 residues in the CDR3. J lost 8 bases, V lost 2 bases, and 7 bases had no gene match. The germline V gene has CDR1 SGHTA and CDR2 FQGNSA. CDR3 sequence reads: CASSLYPTGGEKLFF. The CDR3 coding sequence is TGTGCCAGCAGCTTATATCCCACAGGGGGGGAAAAACTGTTTTTT.

The J gene is TRBJ1-2, the V gene TRBV7-2; D unresolved. CDR1 is SGHTA, CDR2 FQGNSA, per germline. This CDR3 has 15 amino acids. With 2 bases removed from V and 8 bases from J, the gap between germline ends came to 18 bases. CDR3 residues: CASSLTWRKGMGYTF. The CDR3 coding sequence is TGTGCCAGCAGCTTAACTTGGAGGAAGGGTATGGGCTACACCTTC.

This clone was counted a few times. Compared with germline, one end of the junction differs, possibly owing to a read error. V is TRBV9 and J is TRBJ2-5; D perhaps matches TRBD1 (7 bases). Germline lookup yields CDR1 SGDLS and CDR2 YYNGEE. This CDR3 is built from 16 residues. CDR3 sequence (DNA): TGTGCCAGCAGCGTAGACGTTGCAGGGGGGCAAGCGACCCAGTACTTC. Translation: CASSVDVAGGQATQYF.

The rearrangement links TRBV19 to TRBJ1-4; possibly TRBD1 for D (5 bases). The germline CDR1 and CDR2 sequences are LNHDA and SQIVND (reference sequence). Between the trimmed V and J ends, which lost 7 bases and 8 bases, there was a span of 14 bases. The CDR3 extends over 13 amino acids. The CDR3 reads CASNHGGGEKLFF. The CDR3 DNA follows: TGTGCCAGTAATCACGGGGGAGGCGAAAAACTGTTTTTT. The full variable domain, completed using reference TRBV19 and TRBJ1-4, is DGGITQSPKYLFRKEGQNVTLSCEQNLNHDAMYWYRQDPGQGLRLIYYSQIVNDFQKGDIAEGYSVSREKKESFPLTVTSAQKNPTAFYLCASNHGGGEKLFFGSGTQLSVL.

This clone was counted between two and nine times. The chain joins TRBV2 to TRBJ2-7; 9 bases align to TRBD2. Germline V CDR1 and CDR2: SNHLY, FYNNEI. Trimming at V came to 5 bases and at J to 10 bases, leaving 9 bases not matched to a gene. The CDR3 is 13 residues long. CDR3 region: CASSRASGVPQYF. Written as DNA, the CDR3 is TGTGCCAGCAGTCGGGCTAGCGGGGTCCCACAGTACTTC.

The chain is built from TRBV5-4 and TRBJ1-1; D gene unclear. V lost 2 bases, J lost 1 base, and 12 bases lay in between. CDR3 size: 15 residues. CDR1 SGHNT and CDR2 YYREEE come from the germline V gene (reference sequence). CDR3 coding DNA: TGTGCCAGCAGCTTAGGAGGGTCGGGGAACACTGAAGCTTTCTTT. Translation: CASSLGGSGNTEAFF.

This clone was seen a few times. The chain uses TRBV18 and TRBJ2-2; 8 bases align to TRBD1. The CDR3 runs to 14 residues. J lost 4 bases, V lost 6 bases, and 4 bases had no gene match. The V gene's germline CDR1 is KGHSH and CDR2 LQKENI. The CDR3 reads CASSGQGGTGELFF. The CDR3 coding sequence is TGTGCCAGCTCTGGACAGGGAGGCACCGGGGAGCTGTTTTTT. The full variable domain, its missing parts supplied by reference TRBV18 and TRBJ2-2, is NAGVMQNPRHLVRRRGQEARLRCSPMKGHSHVYWYRQLPEEGLKFMVYLQKENIIDESGMPKERFSAEFPKEGPSILRIQQVVRGDSAAYFCASSGQGGTGELFFGEGSRLTVL.

In this sample, this clone turned up a few times. This chain joins TRBV9 and TRBJ1-1; TRBD1 might be the D (6 bases). This CDR3 has 15 amino acids. Trimming shortened V by 3 bases and J by 1 base, and 13 bases separated the two germline ends. Germline V gives CDR1 SGDLS, CDR2 YYNGEE. The CDR3: CASSAVTGPNTEAFF. The CDR3 region has the DNA TGTGCCAGCAGCGCAGTAACAGGGCCGAACACTGAAGCTTTCTTT. The whole variable domain, remainder taken from reference TRBV9 and TRBJ1-1, is DSGVTQTPKHLITATGQRVTLRCSPRSGDLSVYWYQQSLDQGLQFLIQYYNGEERAKGNILERFSAQQFPDLHSELNLSSLELGDSALYFCASSAVTGPNTEAFFGQGTRLTVV.

The sample holds a few counts of this clone. The rearrangement joins TRBV7-6 to TRBJ2-7, with 12 bases aligning to TRBD2. The germline CDR1 and CDR2 sequences are SGHVS and FNYEAQ. The CDR3 is made up of 16 amino acids. J was trimmed by 5 bases and V by 1 base; bases with no gene match: 6. The CDR3 DNA reads TGTGCCAGCAGCTTAGGGACTAGCGGGGCCACCCACGAGCAGTACTTC. Its translation: CASSLGTSGATHEQYF.

This clone was seen only a few times. This chain uses TRBV7-8 with TRBJ2-5, with D unclear. Trimming removed 5 bases from V and 4 bases from J, with 14 bases in between. Germline assignment: CDR1 SGHVS and CDR2 FQNEAQ. The CDR3 is 14 amino acids. The CDR3 protein is CASSTRPRGETQYF. The CDR3 region has the DNA TGTGCCAGCAGCACTCGACCTCGAGGAGAGACCCAGTACTTC.

The chain employs TRBV9 and TRBJ2-5; D not certain. The germline V gene encodes CDR1 SGDLS and CDR2 YYNGEE. The CDR3 loop spans 14 amino acids. The germline V and J ends were trimmed by 2 bases and 2 bases, with 10 bases remaining between them. In DNA form, the CDR3 reads TGTGCCAGCAGCGTTCTGGCGGATCAAGAGACCCAGTACTTC. Its protein is CASSVLADQETQYF. The whole variable domain, remainder taken from reference TRBV9 and TRBJ2-5, is DSGVTQTPKHLITATGQRVTLRCSPRSGDLSVYWYQQSLDQGLQFLIQYYNGEERAKGNILERFSAQQFPDLHSELNLSSLELGDSALYFCASSVLADQETQYFGPGTRLLVL.

In this sample, this clone turned up a few times. This rearrangement joins TRBV19 to TRBJ2-7, with TRBD1 matching over 7 bases. The CDR3 is made up of 14 amino acids. Germline CDR1 and CDR2: LNHDA and SQIVND (reference sequence). Trimming at V came to 6 bases and at J to 2 bases, leaving 7 bases not matched to a gene. The CDR3 DNA sequence: TGTGCCAGTAGCAGCCACAGGGGTACCTACGAGCAGTACTTC. Encoded protein: CASSSHRGTYEQYF.

This rearrangement joins TRBV2 to TRBJ2-2; D ambiguous. Between the trimmed V and J ends, which lost 8 bases and 4 bases, there was a span of 8 bases. This CDR3 has 12 residues. CDR1 is SNHLY, CDR2 FYNNEI, per germline. CDR3 DNA sequence: TGTGCCAGCGGTCCCGGCACCGGGGAGCTGTTTTTT. Translated, it gives CASGPGTGELFF. Drawing the rest from reference TRBV2 and TRBJ2-2, the complete variable domain is EPEVTQTPSHQVTQMGQEVILRCVPISNHLYFYWYRQILGQKVEFLVSFYNNEISEKSEIFDDQFSVERPDGSNFTLKIRSTKLEDSAMYFCASGPGTGELFFGEGSRLTVL.

In this sample, this clone turned up a few times. This chain joins TRBV7-2 and TRBJ2-3, with 7 bases lining up with TRBD1. Germline-derived CDR1 and CDR2 are SGHTA and FQGNSA. CDR3 length: 18 residues. The ends lost 6 bases at V and 0 bases at J; junction bases unmatched: 15. For the CDR3, the DNA is TGTGCCAGCAGGGGTCGGGACAGCTACAGTGATAGCACAGATACGCAGTATTTT. This sequence encodes CASRGRDSYSDSTDTQYF.

A few counts support this clone. The chain combines TRBV7-2 with TRBJ2-3, with D perhaps matching TRBD2 (5 bases). This CDR3 has 14 amino acids. In germline, CDR1 is SGHTA, CDR2 FQGNSA. The V end was cut by 1 base, the J end by 3 bases, with 8 bases between. CDR3 region: CASSLGLATDTQYF. CDR3 DNA: TGTGCCAGCAGCTTAGGGCTAGCAACAGATACGCAGTATTTT. The full variable domain, rest sourced from reference TRBV7-2 and TRBJ2-3, is GAGVSQSPSNKVTEKGKDVELRCDPISGHTALYWYRQSLGQGLEFLIYFQGNSAPDKSGLPSDRFSAERTGGSVSTLTIQRTQQEDSAVYLCASSLGLATDTQYFGPGTRLTVL.

At least ten counts were recorded for this clone. The gene calls are TRBV29-1 and TRBJ2-3; 10 nucleotides agree with TRBD2. Germline CDR1 reads SQVTM; CDR2 reads ANQGSEA. The CDR3 totals 13 residues. Unmatched junction bases numbered 4, after V lost 4 bases and J lost 6 bases. The CDR3 loop is CSVGAGGPDTQYF. In DNA, the CDR3 is TGCAGCGTTGGAGCGGGGGGGCCGGATACGCAGTATTTT.